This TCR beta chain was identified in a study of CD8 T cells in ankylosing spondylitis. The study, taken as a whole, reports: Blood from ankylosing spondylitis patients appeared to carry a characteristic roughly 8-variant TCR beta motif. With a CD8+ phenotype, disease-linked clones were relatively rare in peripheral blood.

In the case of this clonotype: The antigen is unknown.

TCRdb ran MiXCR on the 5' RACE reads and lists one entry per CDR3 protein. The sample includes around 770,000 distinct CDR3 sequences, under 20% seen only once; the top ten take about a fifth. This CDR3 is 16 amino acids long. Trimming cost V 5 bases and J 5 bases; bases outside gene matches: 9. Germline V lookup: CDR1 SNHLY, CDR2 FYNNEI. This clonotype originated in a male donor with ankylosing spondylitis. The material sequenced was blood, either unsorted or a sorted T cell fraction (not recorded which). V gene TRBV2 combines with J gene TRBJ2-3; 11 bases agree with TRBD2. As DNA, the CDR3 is TGTGCCAGCAGTCCTTTTAGCGGGGGGGCCGGAGATACGCAGTATTTT. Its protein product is CASSPFSGGAGDTQYF.